This TCR beta chain was found in a study of shared clonotypes between healthy human individuals. Study at large: CD4 naive and memory got three plates each, CD8 naive two, CD8 memory one.

The DNA input per sorted-subset replicate PCR was about 220 ng, corresponding to some 30,000 T cell genomes. Repertoires were generated with immunoSEQ multiplex PCR, while TCRdb's copy carries only in-frame clones and drops some. The sample has some 2,000,000 clones; around 95% are singletons. V lost 6 bases to trimming and J lost 1 base, with 9 bases between them. Germline V gene data show CDR1 as MNHNY and CDR2 as SVGAGI (reference sequence). This CDR3 has 14 residues. A split of CD4+ cells into CD45RA+ naive and CD45RA-negative memory subsets was performed. This sequence joins TRBV6-6 and TRBJ1-4; D unclear. The sequence was collected from a young man in good health. Sequencing used naive CD4+ T cells sorted from blood. Subset meaning: CD45RA+ positively selected. The CDR3 loop is CASSRHVTNEKLFF. DNA for the CDR3: TGTGCCAGCAGCCGACATGTAACTAATGAAAAACTGTTTTTT.